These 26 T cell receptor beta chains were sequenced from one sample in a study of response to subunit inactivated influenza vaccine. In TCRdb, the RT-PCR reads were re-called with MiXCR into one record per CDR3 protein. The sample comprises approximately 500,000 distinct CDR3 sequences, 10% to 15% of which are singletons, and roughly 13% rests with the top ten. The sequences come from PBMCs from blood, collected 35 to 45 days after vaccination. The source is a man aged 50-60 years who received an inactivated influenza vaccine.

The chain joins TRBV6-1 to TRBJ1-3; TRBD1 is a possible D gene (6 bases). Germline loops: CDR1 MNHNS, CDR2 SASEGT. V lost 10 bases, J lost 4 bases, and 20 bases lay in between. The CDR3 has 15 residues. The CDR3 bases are TGTGCCACCCGGGATATTGGGGGCAACGGAAACACCATATATTTT. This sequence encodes CATRDIGGNGNTIYF.

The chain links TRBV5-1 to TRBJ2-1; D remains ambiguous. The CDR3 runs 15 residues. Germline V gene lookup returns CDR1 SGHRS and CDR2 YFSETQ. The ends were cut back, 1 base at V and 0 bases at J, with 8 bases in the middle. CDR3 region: CASSLIRSSYNEQFF. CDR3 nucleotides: TGCGCCAGCAGCTTGATTAGGAGCTCCTACAATGAGCAGTTCTTC. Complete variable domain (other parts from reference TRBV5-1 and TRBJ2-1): KAGVTQTPRYLIKTRGQQVTLSCSPISGHRSVSWYQQTPGQGLQFLFEYFSETQRNKGNFPGRFSGRQFSNSRSEMNVSTLELGDSALYLCASSLIRSSYNEQFFGPGTRLTVL.

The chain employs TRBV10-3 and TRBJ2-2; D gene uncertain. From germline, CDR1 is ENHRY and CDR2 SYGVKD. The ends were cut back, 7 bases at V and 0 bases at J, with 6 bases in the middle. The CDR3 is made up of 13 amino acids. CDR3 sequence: CAINDPNTGELFF. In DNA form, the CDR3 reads TGTGCCATCAACGACCCGAACACCGGGGAGCTGTTTTTT.

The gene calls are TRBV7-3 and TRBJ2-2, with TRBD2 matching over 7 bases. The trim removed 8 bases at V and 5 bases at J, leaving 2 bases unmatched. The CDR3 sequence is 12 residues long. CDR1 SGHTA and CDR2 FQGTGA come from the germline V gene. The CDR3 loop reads CASGLETGELFF. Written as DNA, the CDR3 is TGTGCCAGCGGACTAGAAACCGGGGAGCTGTTTTTT.

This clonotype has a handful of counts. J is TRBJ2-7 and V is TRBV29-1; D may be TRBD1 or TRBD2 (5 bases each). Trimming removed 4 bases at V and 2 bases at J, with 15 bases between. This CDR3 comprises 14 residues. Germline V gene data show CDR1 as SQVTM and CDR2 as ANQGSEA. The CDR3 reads CSVVGGTEAYEQYF. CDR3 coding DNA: TGCAGCGTTGTTGGTGGGACGGAGGCCTACGAGCAGTACTTC.

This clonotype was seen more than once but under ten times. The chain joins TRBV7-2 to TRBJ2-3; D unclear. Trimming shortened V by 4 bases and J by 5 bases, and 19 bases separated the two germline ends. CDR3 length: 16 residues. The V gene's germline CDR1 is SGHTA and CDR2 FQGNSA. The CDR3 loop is CASSYTGPTTGDTQYF. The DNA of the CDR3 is TGTGCCAGCAGCTACACCGGACCGACGACCGGAGATACGCAGTATTTT.

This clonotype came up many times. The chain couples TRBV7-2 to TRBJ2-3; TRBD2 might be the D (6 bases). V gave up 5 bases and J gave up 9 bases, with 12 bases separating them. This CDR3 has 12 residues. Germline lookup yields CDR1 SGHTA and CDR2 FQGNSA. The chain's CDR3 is CASSPSGLTQYF. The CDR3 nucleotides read TGTGCCAGCAGCCCGAGCGGGCTCACGCAGTATTTT.

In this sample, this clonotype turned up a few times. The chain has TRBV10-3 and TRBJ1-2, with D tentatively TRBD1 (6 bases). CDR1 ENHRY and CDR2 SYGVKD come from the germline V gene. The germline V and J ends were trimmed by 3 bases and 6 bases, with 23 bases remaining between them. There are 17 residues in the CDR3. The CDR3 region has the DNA TGTGCCATCAGTGATTCGATGGTGCTCAGGGGAATCGATGGCTACACCTTC. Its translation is CAISDSMVLRGIDGYTF.

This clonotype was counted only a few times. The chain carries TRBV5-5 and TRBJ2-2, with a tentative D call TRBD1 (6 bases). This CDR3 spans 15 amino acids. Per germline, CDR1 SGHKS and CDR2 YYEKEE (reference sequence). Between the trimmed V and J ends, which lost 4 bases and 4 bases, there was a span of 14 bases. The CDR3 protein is CASSLSGTTTGELFF. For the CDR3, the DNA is TGTGCCAGCAGCCTATCCGGGACAACCACCGGGGAGCTGTTTTTT. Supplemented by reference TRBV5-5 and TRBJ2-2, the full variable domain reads DAGVTQSPTHLIKTRGQQVTLRCSPISGHKSVSWYQQVLGQGPQFIFQYYEKEERGRGNFPDRFSARQFPNYSSELNVNALLLGDSALYLCASSLSGTTTGELFFGEGSRLTVL.

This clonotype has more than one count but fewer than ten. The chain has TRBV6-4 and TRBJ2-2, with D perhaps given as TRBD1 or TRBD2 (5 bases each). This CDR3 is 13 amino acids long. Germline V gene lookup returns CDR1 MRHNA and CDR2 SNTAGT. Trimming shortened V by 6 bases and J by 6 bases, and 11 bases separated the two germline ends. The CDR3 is CASSYQGAGELFF. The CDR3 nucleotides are TGTGCCAGCAGCTATCAGGGAGCCGGGGAGCTGTTTTTT.

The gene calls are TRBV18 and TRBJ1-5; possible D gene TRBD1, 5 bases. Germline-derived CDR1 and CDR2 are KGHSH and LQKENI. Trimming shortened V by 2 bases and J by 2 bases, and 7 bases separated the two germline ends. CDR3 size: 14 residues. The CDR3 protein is CASSPWGGNQPQHF. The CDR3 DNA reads TGTGCCAGCTCACCATGGGGGGGCAATCAGCCCCAGCATTTT. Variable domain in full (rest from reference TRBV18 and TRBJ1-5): NAGVMQNPRHLVRRRGQEARLRCSPMKGHSHVYWYRQLPEEGLKFMVYLQKENIIDESGMPKERFSAEFPKEGPSILRIQQVVRGDSAAYFCASSPWGGNQPQHFGDGTRLSIL.

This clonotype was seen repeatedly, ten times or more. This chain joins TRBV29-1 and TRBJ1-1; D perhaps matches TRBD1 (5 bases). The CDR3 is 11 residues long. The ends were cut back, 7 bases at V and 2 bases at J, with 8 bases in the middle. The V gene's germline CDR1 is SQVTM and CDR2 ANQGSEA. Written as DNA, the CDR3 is TGCAGCGGAGGGGACAACACTGAAGCTTTCTTT. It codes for CSGGDNTEAFF.

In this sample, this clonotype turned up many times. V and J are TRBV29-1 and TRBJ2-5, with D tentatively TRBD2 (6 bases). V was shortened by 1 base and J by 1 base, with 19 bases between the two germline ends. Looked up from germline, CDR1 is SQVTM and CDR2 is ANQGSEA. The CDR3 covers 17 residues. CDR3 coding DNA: TGCAGCGTTGAAGGGCGGGGAGCGGGCCGTTCCCAAGAGACCCAGTACTTC. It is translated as CSVEGRGAGRSQETQYF.

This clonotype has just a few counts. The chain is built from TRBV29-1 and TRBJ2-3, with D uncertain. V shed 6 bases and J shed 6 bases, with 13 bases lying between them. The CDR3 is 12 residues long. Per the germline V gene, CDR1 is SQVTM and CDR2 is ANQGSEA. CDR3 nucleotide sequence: TGCAGCGTAGCGAACTATTGGGATACGCAGTATTTT. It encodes CSVANYWDTQYF.

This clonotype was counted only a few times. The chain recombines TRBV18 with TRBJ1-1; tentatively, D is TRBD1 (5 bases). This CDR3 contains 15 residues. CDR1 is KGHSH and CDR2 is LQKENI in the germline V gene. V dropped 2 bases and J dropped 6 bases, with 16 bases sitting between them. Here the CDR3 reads CASSPTPQGDAEAFF. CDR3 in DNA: TGTGCCAGCTCACCAACCCCGCAGGGTGACGCTGAAGCTTTCTTT.

In nucleotides, the CDR3 is TGCAGTGCTAGAGATATAACGGCTAGCGGAGTACAAGAGACCCAGTACTTC. It translates to CSARDITASGVQETQYF. The gene calls are TRBV20-1 and TRBJ2-5; 7 positions match TRBD2. V was clipped by 0 bases and J by 2 bases; unmatched bases: 12. This CDR3 contains 17 residues. CDR1 is DFQATT, CDR2 SNEGSKA, per germline (reference sequence).

CDR3 coding DNA: TGTGCCAGCAGCTCCTCCCGGACAGGGGGTATTTCCACAGATACGCAGTATTTT. Protein sequence: CASSSSRTGGISTDTQYF. This chain joins TRBV7-8 and TRBJ2-3, with 10 nucleotides matching TRBD1. The CDR3 runs to 18 residues. The germline V gene encodes CDR1 SGHVS and CDR2 FQNEAQ. Losses at the gene ends were 4 bases for V and 2 bases for J; bases not matched to a gene: 12.

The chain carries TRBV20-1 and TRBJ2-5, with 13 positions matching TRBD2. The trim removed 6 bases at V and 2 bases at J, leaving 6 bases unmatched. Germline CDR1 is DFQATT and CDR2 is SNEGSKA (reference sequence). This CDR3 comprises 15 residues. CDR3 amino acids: CSAQGLAGHQETQYF. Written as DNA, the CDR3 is TGCAGTGCCCAGGGACTAGCGGGACATCAAGAGACCCAGTACTTC.

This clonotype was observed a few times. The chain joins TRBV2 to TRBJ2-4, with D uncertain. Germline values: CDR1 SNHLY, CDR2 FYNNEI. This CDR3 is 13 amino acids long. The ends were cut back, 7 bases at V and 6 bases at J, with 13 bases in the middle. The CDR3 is CASMEGWSNIQYF. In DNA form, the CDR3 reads TGTGCCAGCATGGAAGGATGGTCAAACATTCAGTACTTC.

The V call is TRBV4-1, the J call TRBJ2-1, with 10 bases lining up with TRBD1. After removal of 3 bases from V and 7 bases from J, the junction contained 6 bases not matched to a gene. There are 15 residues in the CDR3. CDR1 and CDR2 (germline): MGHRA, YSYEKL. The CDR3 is CASSQGQGIQNEQFF. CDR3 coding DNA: TGCGCCAGCAGCCAGGGACAGGGGATTCAGAATGAGCAGTTCTTC.

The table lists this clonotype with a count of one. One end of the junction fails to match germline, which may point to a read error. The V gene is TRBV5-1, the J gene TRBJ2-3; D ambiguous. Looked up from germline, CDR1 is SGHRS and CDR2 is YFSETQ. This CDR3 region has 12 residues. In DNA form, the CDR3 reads TGCGGCAGCAGCTTGGTGATAGATACGCAGTATTTT. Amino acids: CGSSLVIDTQYF.

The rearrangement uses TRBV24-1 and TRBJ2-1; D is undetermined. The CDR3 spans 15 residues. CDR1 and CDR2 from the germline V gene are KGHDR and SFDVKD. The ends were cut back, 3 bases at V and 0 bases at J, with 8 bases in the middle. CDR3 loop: CATSDSRTSYNEQFF. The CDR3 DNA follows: TGTGCCACCAGTGATAGTCGGACCTCCTACAATGAGCAGTTCTTC.

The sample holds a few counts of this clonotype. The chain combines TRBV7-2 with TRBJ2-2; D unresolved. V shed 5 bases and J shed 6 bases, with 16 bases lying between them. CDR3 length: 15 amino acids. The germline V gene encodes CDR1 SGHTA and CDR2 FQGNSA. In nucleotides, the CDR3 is TGTGCCAGCAGCCGTGCAAAGTTAGGGTCCGGGGAGCTGTTTTTT. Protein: CASSRAKLGSGELFF.

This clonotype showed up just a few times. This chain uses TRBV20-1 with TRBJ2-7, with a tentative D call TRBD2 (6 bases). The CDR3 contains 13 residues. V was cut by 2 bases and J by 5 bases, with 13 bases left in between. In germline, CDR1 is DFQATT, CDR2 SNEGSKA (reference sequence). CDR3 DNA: TGCAGTGCTAGATCTACGGGGGTCGACGAGCAGTACTTC. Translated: CSARSTGVDEQYF.

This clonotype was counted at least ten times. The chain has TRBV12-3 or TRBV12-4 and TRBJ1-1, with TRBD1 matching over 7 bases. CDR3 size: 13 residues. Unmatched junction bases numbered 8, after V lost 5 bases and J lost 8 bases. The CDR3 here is CASSHQGGREAFF. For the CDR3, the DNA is TGTGCCAGCAGTCATCAGGGGGGGAGGGAAGCTTTCTTT.

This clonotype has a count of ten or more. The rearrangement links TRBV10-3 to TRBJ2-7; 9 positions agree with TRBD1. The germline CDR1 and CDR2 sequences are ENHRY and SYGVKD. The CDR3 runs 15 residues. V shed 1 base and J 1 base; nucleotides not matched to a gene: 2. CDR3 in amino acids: CAISEYGQGSYEQYF. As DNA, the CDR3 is TGTGCCATCAGTGAGTACGGACAGGGGTCCTACGAGCAGTACTTC.